A selection of T cell receptor beta chains follows, all from one sample in a study of PD-L1 blockade in urothelial cancer. Profiling relied on immunoSEQ multiplex PCR, and the TCRdb table lists in-frame clones only, not all of them. The sample contains roughly 49,000 clones, about 86% of which appear only once. The sample here was PBMCs, taken around atezolizumab (anti-PD-L1) treatment. Receptors originate from a man aged 55 to 70 with urothelial cancer. The CDR3 runs from the conserved cysteine through the conserved F or W. D genes are given only for firm matches. Part of the rows lack a size; the others show once, few, many or a class for expanded clones.

13 NA TRBJ2-1 TRBV18 NA TGTGCCAGCTCAACCACAGGGTTAAATGAGCAGTTCTTC CASSTTGLNEQFF
12 NA TRBJ1-4 TRBV7-9 once TGTGCCACGGCAGGGTTGAGTGAAAAACTGTTTTTT CATAGLSEKLFF
15 TRBD1 TRBJ2-1 TRBV12-5 once TGTGCTAGTGACCGAGGGACAGGGCCGGCCAATGAGCAGTTCTTC CASDRGTGPANEQFF
13 NA TRBJ1-1 TRBV7-2 NA TGTGCCAGCTCCCAGGGGTTGGCCACTGAAGCTTTCTTT CASSQGLATEAFF
15 NA TRBJ2-3 TRBV5-1 NA TGCGCCAGCAGCCCCCAGGCCAGGCGCACAGATACGCAGTATTTT CASSPQARRTDTQYF
16 TRBD1 TRBJ1-1 TRBV4-2 NA TGTGCCAGCAGCCAAGATCCGGGACAGCTGGGGTCGGAAGCTTTCTTT CASSQDPGQLGSEAFF
15 TRBD1 TRBJ2-4 TRBV5-4 NA TGTGCCAGCATGCGACAGGGGGATGTCAAAAACATTCAGTACTTC CASMRQGDVKNIQYF
13 NA TRBJ1-2 TRBV5-4 once TGTGCCAGCAGCTTGGGCCGGACAACCGGCTACACCTTC CASSLGRTTGYTF
15 TRBD2 TRBJ2-5 TRBV18 NA TGTGCCAGCTCACCACCGCTAGCGGGAGTGGAGACCCAGTACTTC CASSPPLAGVETQYF
16 NA TRBJ1-3 TRBV6-6 NA TGTGCCAGCACTTACGGCGAACTAAGCTCTGGAAACACCATATATTTT CASTYGELSSGNTIYF
16 TRBD2 TRBJ2-2 TRBV2 once TGTGCCAGCAGTGCCCGGAGCGGGAGAGTCACCGGGGAGCTGTTTTTT CASSARSGRVTGELFF
15 TRBD2 TRBJ2-3 TRBV5-5 few TGTGCCAGCAGCTTGAAGCGGGGGCAGGCAGATACGCAGTATTTT CASSLKRGQADTQYF
12 NA TRBJ1-2 TRBV7-9 NA TGTGCCAGCAGCCCAGGGGACTATGGCTACACCTTC CASSPGDYGYTF
14 TRBD2 TRBJ2-3 TRBV5-4 NA TGTGCCAGCAGCTACCGGACTAGCGGAGATACGCAGTATTTT CASSYRTSGDTQYF
14 TRBD1 TRBJ1-1 TRBV5-1 NA TGCGCCAGCAGCAATGGACAGGGATGGACTGAAGCTTTCTTT CASSNGQGWTEAFF
11 NA TRBJ1-1 TRBV6-1 NA TGTGCCAGCCGTGGACCGCGGGAAGCTTTCTTT CASRGPREAFF
16 TRBD2 TRBJ2-1 TRBV7-7 NA TGTGCTAGCAGCTCCCGTAGCGGGGGGGCCTACAATGAGCAGTTCTTC CASSSRSGGAYNEQFF
13 NA TRBJ1-1 TRBV11-3 NA TGTGCCAGCAGCTCCCATGTGGGGGGTGAAGCTTTCTTT CASSSHVGGEAFF
13 NA TRBJ2-7 TRBV7-9 medium-sized TGTGCCAGCAGCCAGGACAGTTCCTACGAGCAGTACTTC CASSQDSSYEQYF
12 TRBD1 TRBJ1-2 TRBV29-1 NA TGCAGCGTTGAAACAGGGGGCTATGGCTACACCTTC CSVETGGYGYTF
15 NA TRBJ2-7 TRBV19 NA TGTGCCAGTAGTATACGGTGGCAGGGGTCCTACGAGCAGTACTTC CASSIRWQGSYEQYF
12 NA TRBJ1-2 TRBV9 NA TGTGCCAGCAGTCGAAGGGGGGGTGGCTACACCTTC CASSRRGGGYTF
13 NA TRBJ2-7 TRBV7-9 NA TGTGCCAGCAGCTTAGGGGGCGCGGGGAGTCAGTACTTC CASSLGGAGSQYF
16 NA TRBJ2-1 TRBV9 NA TGTGCCAGCAGCGTAAGTCCAGATAGCGGAACTTCTGAGCAGTTCTTC CASSVSPDSGTSEQFF
14 NA TRBJ2-1 TRBV5-6 NA TGTGCCAGCAGCTACGGGACTCTCTACAATGAGCAGTTCTTC CASSYGTLYNEQFF
18 TRBD1 TRBJ2-6 TRBV5-6 NA TGTGCCAGCAGCTCGATCCGGGACAGGGCCTCTGGGGCCAACGTCCTGACTTTC CASSSIRDRASGANVLTF
16 TRBD2 TRBJ2-7 TRBV28 NA TGTGCCAGCAGTTCGGCATCTAGCGGGAGCTTCAACGAGCAGTACTTC CASSSASSGSFNEQYF
16 NA TRBJ1-4 TRBV7-9 NA TGTGCCAGCAGCAGATCAGGGCCACCAACTAATGAAAAACTGTTTTTT CASSRSGPPTNEKLFF
13 NA TRBJ1-5 TRBV7-2 NA TGTGCCAGCAGCTTGTCGAGCAATCAGCCCCAGCATTTT CASSLSSNQPQHF